Each of the 8 T cell receptor beta chains below was sequenced from the same sample in a study of T cell changes during pregnancy in multiple sclerosis. TCRdb's copy holds only in-frame clones and misses some; the assay was immunoSEQ multiplex PCR. Among roughly 40,000 clones, roughly 92% were seen once, and the ten largest hold roughly 0.69%. The sample in question was CD4+ T cells from peripheral blood mononuclear cells, obtained in the first trimester of pregnancy. These receptors originate from a female donor with multiple sclerosis, enrolled in a pregnancy study.

This chain connects TRBV28 to TRBJ2-7; D perhaps matches TRBD1 (5 bases). Deletions cut 5 bases from V and 0 bases from J, with 14 bases between. The CDR3 sequence is 15 residues long. The germline CDR1 and CDR2 sequences are MDHEN and SYDVKM. The CDR3, as DNA: TGTGCCAGCAGTGGGGCCAGTTTTATCTCCTACGAGCAGTACTTC. It encodes CASSGASFISYEQYF.

The chain has TRBV5-1 and TRBJ2-7; weak D call: TRBD2 (5 bases). Germline lookup yields CDR1 SGHRS and CDR2 YFSETQ. This CDR3 comprises 15 residues. Trimming pared 2 bases from V and 4 bases from J, leaving 16 bases between. The CDR3 protein is CASSFGLATVYEQYF. The CDR3 coding sequence is TGCGCCAGCAGCTTCGGATTAGCGACGGTGTACGAGCAGTACTTC.

This clone was recorded a few times. V and J are TRBV7-6 and TRBJ1-2, with TRBD1 matching 7 bases. CDR1 SGHVS and CDR2 FNYEAQ come from the germline V gene. The CDR3 has 13 amino acids. Germline trimming cut 5 bases from V and 7 bases from J; bases unmatched to any gene: 7. The CDR3 spells CASSRDRDAGYTF. The CDR3 DNA reads as TGTGCCAGCAGCCGAGACAGGGACGCTGGCTACACCTTC.

The genes are TRBV15 and TRBJ1-2; D may be TRBD1 (6 bases). Between the trimmed V and J ends, which lost 0 bases and 5 bases, there was a span of 13 bases. Looked up from germline, CDR1 is LNHNV and CDR2 is YYDKDF (reference sequence). The CDR3 is made up of 15 amino acids. The DNA of the CDR3 is TGTGCCACCAGCAGAGATGTCGACAGGTATTATGGCTACACCTTC. This sequence encodes CATSRDVDRYYGYTF.

V and J are TRBV28 and TRBJ2-7; D gene uncertain. V was cut by 5 bases and J by 4 bases, with 6 bases left in between. The germline gives CDR1 MDHEN, CDR2 SYDVKM. The CDR3 has 11 residues. CDR3: CASSLFYEQYF. The CDR3 DNA follows: TGTGCCAGCAGTCTCTTTTACGAGCAGTACTTC.

CDR3 sequence reads: CASSSKPAGRGYFEQFF. The CDR3 DNA is TGTGCCAGCTCATCTAAACCAGCGGGAAGGGGTTATTTTGAGCAGTTCTTC. The V gene is TRBV18, the J gene TRBJ2-1; 7 nucleotides align to TRBD2. Germline V gene data show CDR1 as KGHSH and CDR2 as LQKENI. The CDR3 is 17 amino acids. Trimming cost V 5 bases and J 9 bases; bases outside gene matches: 19.

There are a few counts of this clone. This chain connects TRBV19 to TRBJ2-2, with 11 bases matching TRBD2. Per the germline V gene, CDR1 is LNHDA and CDR2 is SQIVND (reference sequence). Trimming removed 4 bases from V and 7 bases from J; junction bases left unmatched: 5. This CDR3 has 15 amino acids. CDR3 sequence reads: CASSTLAGGVGELFF. The DNA for the CDR3 is TGTGCCAGTAGTACCCTAGCGGGAGGTGTCGGGGAGCTGTTTTTT.

The chain carries TRBV27 and TRBJ2-3; weak D call: TRBD1 (5 bases). CDR1 and CDR2 from the germline V gene are MNHEY and SMNVEV (reference sequence). Trimming took 7 bases from V and 8 from J, leaving 13 bases between them. The CDR3 totals 12 residues. The CDR3 nucleotides are TGTGCCAGCAAAGATCCAGGGCGTACGCAGTATTTT. It specifies CASKDPGRTQYF.